The 18 T cell receptor beta chains listed next were all sequenced from one sample in a study of graft-versus-host responses after intestinal transplantation. Assay: immunoSEQ multiplex PCR; the TCRdb copy retains only in-frame clones and omits some. The sample lists 20,000 to 25,000 clones, around 94% seen once, with around 0.52% in the top ten. The material was PBMCs, obtained 156 days after intestinal transplant. The source is a human patient who received an intestinal transplant, so some T cells may come from the graft donor.

V usage is TRBV5-1 and J usage is TRBJ1-1; TRBD1 agrees at 8 bases. Germline loops: CDR1 SGHRS, CDR2 YFSETQ. Trimming took 0 bases from V and 10 from J; bases not matched to a gene: 5. This CDR3 contains 13 residues. The CDR3 DNA sequence: TGCGCCAGCAGCTTGGACAGGGGGTGGGGAGCTTTCTTT. Translating it yields CASSLDRGWGAFF. The complete variable domain, with remaining parts taken from reference TRBV5-1 and TRBJ1-1, reads KAGVTQTPRYLIKTRGQQVTLSCSPISGHRSVSWYQQTPGQGLQFLFEYFSETQRNKGNFPGRFSGRQFSNSRSEMNVSTLELGDSALYLCASSLDRGWGAFFGQGTRLTVV.

This chain's CDR3 is CASSLGVSAGSQETQYF. The CDR3 DNA reads TGCGCCAGCAGCTTGGGGGTTAGTGCGGGATCCCAAGAGACCCAGTACTTC. The gene calls are TRBV5-1 and TRBJ2-5; a weak D match, TRBD2 (6 bases). Trimming shortened V by 0 bases and J by 1 base, and 16 bases separated the two germline ends. This CDR3 is built from 17 residues. Germline-derived CDR1 and CDR2 are SGHRS and YFSETQ.

The CDR3 spells CASRALAKETQYF. The CDR3 DNA reads TGTGCCAGCAGGGCACTAGCGAAGGAGACCCAGTACTTC. This chain connects TRBV7-2 to TRBJ2-5; 7 positions agree with TRBD2. V shed 6 bases, J shed 5 bases, and the junction held 6 bases outside the gene matches. Germline V gene data show CDR1 as SGHTA and CDR2 as FQGNSA. The CDR3 covers 13 residues.

V gene TRBV2 combines with J gene TRBJ1-5; D perhaps matches TRBD1 (5 bases). Germline V lookup: CDR1 SNHLY, CDR2 FYNNEI. Trimming took 7 bases from V and 1 from J, leaving 20 bases between them. This CDR3 contains 17 residues. The CDR3 loop reads CASTEGPGPWSNQPQHF. The DNA of the CDR3 is TGTGCCAGCACCGAAGGTCCGGGGCCCTGGAGCAATCAGCCCCAGCATTTT.

The rearrangement uses TRBV5-8 and TRBJ1-2; 10 bases map to TRBD1. The CDR3 has 15 amino acids. V lost 3 bases and J lost 4; bases outside the gene matches: 6. Germline lookup yields CDR1 SGHTS and CDR2 YDEGEE. The CDR3 sequence is CASSWETGGVYGYTF. CDR3 in DNA: TGTGCCAGCAGCTGGGAGACAGGGGGCGTCTATGGCTACACCTTC.

V gene TRBV28 combines with J gene TRBJ2-5; D might be TRBD1 (6 bases). The J call could be wrong; TRBJ2-7 is a better fit for the DNA end. The CDR3 extends over 14 amino acids. Per the germline V gene, CDR1 is MDHEN and CDR2 is SYDVKM. CDR3 residues: CASSEVTGIYEQYF. CDR3 nucleotide sequence: TGTGCCAGCAGTGAAGTGACAGGAATCTACGAGCAGTACTTC.

The chain couples TRBV7-8 to TRBJ1-2, with D perhaps TRBD1 (5 bases). V lost 1 base, J lost 2 bases, and 17 bases lay in between. Germline CDR1 is SGHVS and CDR2 is FQNEAQ. The CDR3 spans 17 residues. The CDR3 loop reads CASSLGAGLGINYGYTF. In DNA, the CDR3 is TGTGCCAGCAGCTTAGGAGCGGGGCTAGGTATAAACTATGGCTACACCTTC.

The chain carries TRBV29-1 and TRBJ1-1; D is undetermined. This CDR3 is built from 11 residues. Per germline, CDR1 SQVTM and CDR2 ANQGSEA. Trimming pared 7 bases from V and 5 bases from J, leaving 11 bases between. CDR3 nucleotides: TGCAGCGAAGTTCACGGGACTGAAGCTTTCTTT. Its translation is CSEVHGTEAFF.

This chain joins TRBV6-1 and TRBJ2-1; TRBD2 is a possible D gene (7 bases). V was cut by 4 bases and J by 4 bases, with 20 bases left in between. The V gene's germline CDR1 is MNHNS and CDR2 SASEGT. The CDR3 is 17 amino acids. CDR3: CASSVGGGPRIYNEQFF. Written as DNA, the CDR3 is TGTGCCAGCAGTGTAGGGGGAGGGCCGCGAATTTACAATGAGCAGTTCTTC.

The chain links TRBV5-4 to TRBJ2-1; TRBD2 might be the D (5 bases). The germline V gene encodes CDR1 SGHNT and CDR2 YYREEE (reference sequence). There are 14 residues in the CDR3. Trimming pared 4 bases from V and 8 bases from J, leaving 16 bases between. The CDR3: CASSQPEGHDEQFF. CDR3 in DNA: TGTGCCAGCAGCCAGCCAGAGGGTCACGATGAGCAGTTCTTC.

The chain combines TRBV9 with TRBJ1-2, with 7 nucleotides matching TRBD1. Unmatched junction bases numbered 8, after V lost 2 bases and J lost 7 bases. Germline values: CDR1 SGDLS, CDR2 YYNGEE. This CDR3 has 14 amino acids. CDR3 nucleotide sequence: TGTGCCAGCAGCGTCCTGACAGGGAGGATTGGCTACACCTTC. The encoded protein is CASSVLTGRIGYTF.

The V gene is TRBV28, the J gene TRBJ2-7, with unresolved D. This CDR3 has 11 residues. The V end lost 8 bases, the J end lost 3 bases, and 8 bases lay between the germline ends. Germline V gene data show CDR1 as MDHEN and CDR2 as SYDVKM. The CDR3 loop is CASRTNYEQYF. The DNA for the CDR3 is TGTGCCAGCCGCACCAACTACGAGCAGTACTTC.

The genes are TRBV7-9 and TRBJ1-1; no definite D call. V shed 5 bases and J shed 5 bases, with 15 bases lying between them. CDR3 length: 14 residues. Germline CDR1 reads SEHNR; CDR2 reads FQNEAQ (reference sequence). The CDR3 nucleotides read TGTGCCAGCAGCACTTCCGCAGTATTTACTGAAGCTTTCTTT. This sequence encodes CASSTSAVFTEAFF.

The chain employs TRBV2 and TRBJ2-5; no clear D gene. V gave up 4 bases and J gave up 2 bases, with 8 bases separating them. CDR1 is SNHLY and CDR2 is FYNNEI in the germline V gene. The CDR3 spans 13 residues. CDR3 DNA sequence: TGTGCCAGCAGTGTGAACGAGCAAGAGACCCAGTACTTC. This encodes CASSVNEQETQYF.

This chain joins TRBV7-9 and TRBJ1-5, with 7 bases fitting TRBD1. Germline V gene lookup returns CDR1 SEHNR and CDR2 FQNEAQ (reference sequence). The CDR3 totals 16 residues. The ends lost 5 bases at V and 4 bases at J; junction bases unmatched: 11. This chain's CDR3 is CASSPVEGQINQPQHF. In DNA form, the CDR3 reads TGTGCCAGCAGCCCCGTGGAGGGACAGATTAATCAGCCCCAGCATTTT.

This sequence joins TRBV19 and TRBJ1-2, with D uncertain. Per the germline V gene, CDR1 is LNHDA and CDR2 is SQIVND (reference sequence). V gave up 3 bases and J gave up 6 bases, with 8 bases separating them. CDR3 length: 12 residues. CDR3 bases: TGTGCCAGTAGTATCTGGCAGGATGGCTACACCTTC. It encodes CASSIWQDGYTF. Together with reference TRBV19 and TRBJ1-2, the CDR3 gives the full variable domain: DGGITQSPKYLFRKEGQNVTLSCEQNLNHDAMYWYRQDPGQGLRLIYYSQIVNDFQKGDIAEGYSVSREKKESFPLTVTSAQKNPTAFYLCASSIWQDGYTFGSGTRLTVV.

V and J are TRBV2 and TRBJ2-5; D gene uncertain. Trimming left V 2 bases short and J 5 bases short, with 12 bases between. Per the germline V gene, CDR1 is SNHLY and CDR2 is FYNNEI. The CDR3 has 14 amino acids. This CDR3 reads CASSEFALQETQYF. As DNA, the CDR3 is TGTGCCAGCAGTGAATTCGCCTTGCAGGAGACCCAGTACTTC.

CDR3 amino acids: CASSQDLGTYNEQFF. CDR3 in DNA: TGCGCCAGCAGCCAAGATCTTGGGACTTACAATGAGCAGTTCTTC. This chain connects TRBV4-3 to TRBJ2-1, with D perhaps matching TRBD2 (6 bases). In germline, CDR1 is LGHNA, CDR2 YSLEER. This CDR3 has 15 residues. With 0 bases removed from V and 4 bases from J, the gap between germline ends came to 10 bases.